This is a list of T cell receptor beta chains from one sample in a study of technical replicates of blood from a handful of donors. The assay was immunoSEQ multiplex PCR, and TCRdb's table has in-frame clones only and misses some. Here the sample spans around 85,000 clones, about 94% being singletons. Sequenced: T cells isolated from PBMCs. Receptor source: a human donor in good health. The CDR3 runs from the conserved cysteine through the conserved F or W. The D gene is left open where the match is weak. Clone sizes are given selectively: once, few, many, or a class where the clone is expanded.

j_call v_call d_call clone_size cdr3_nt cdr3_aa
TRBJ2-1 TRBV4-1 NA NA TGCGCCAGCAGCCGAAACGAACGGGATTCCTACAATGAGCAGTTCTTC CASSRNERDSYNEQFF
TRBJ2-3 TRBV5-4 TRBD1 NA TGTGCCAGCAGCCTAGAGACAGGGGGCCCCACAGATACGCAGTATTTT CASSLETGGPTDTQYF
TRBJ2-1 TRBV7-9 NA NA TGTGCCAGTCTTGGGCCACTGGTAATAACGTCGGAGTTCTTC CASLGPLVITSEFF
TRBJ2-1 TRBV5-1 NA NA TGCGCCAGCAGCTTTTCAGGGCATGAGCAGTTCTTC CASSFSGHEQFF
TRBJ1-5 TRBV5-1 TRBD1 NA TGCGCCCCCCCCCAGGGGGGTAATGAGGTGAATCAGCCCCAGCATTTT CAPPQGGNEVNQPQHF
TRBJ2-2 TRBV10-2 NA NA TGCGCCAGCGGCCCGGGAACCGGGGAGCTGTTTTTT CASGPGTGELFF
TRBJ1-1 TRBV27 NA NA TGTGCCACCAACCTGGGGGGAGCCCCGAACACTGAAGCTTTCTTT CATNLGGAPNTEAFF
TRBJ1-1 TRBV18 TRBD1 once TGTGCCAGCTCAGGCCTCAGGGACAGGGCCCCTGAAGCTTTCTTT CASSGLRDRAPEAFF
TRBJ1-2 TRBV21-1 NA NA TGTGCCAGCAGCAAAGTCTTTCAGGGGGGCTATGGCTACACCTTC CASSKVFQGGYGYTF
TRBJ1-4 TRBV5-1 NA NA TGCGCCAGCAGCTTGACGGGAGCTCCTCGGGAAAAACTGTTTTTT CASSLTGAPREKLFF
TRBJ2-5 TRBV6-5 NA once TGTGCCAGCAGTTACGGCCCGCCAGAAAACCAAGAGACCCAGTACTTC CASSYGPPENQETQYF
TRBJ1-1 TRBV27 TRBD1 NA TGTGCCAGCAGTGCAAGGGGGCGAGCGGCTTTCTTT CASSARGRAAFF
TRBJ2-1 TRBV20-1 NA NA TGCAGTGCTAGACTAACCAATGAGCAGTTCTTC CSARLTNEQFF
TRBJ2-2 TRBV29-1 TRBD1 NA TGCAGCGTTCGGGCGGTCAGAGGACAGGAGGTCGGGGAGCTGTTTTTT CSVRAVRGQEVGELFF
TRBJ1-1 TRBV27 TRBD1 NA TGTGCCAGCAGTTTAGGGACAGGGAGATGGAACACTGAAGCTTTCTTT CASSLGTGRWNTEAFF
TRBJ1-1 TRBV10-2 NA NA TGCGCCAGCATCGACAGGAGTCGGAGCACTGAAGCTTTCTTT CASIDRSRSTEAFF
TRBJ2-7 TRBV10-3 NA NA TGTGCCATCAGTGAAAGGATCGGGAGCACCCGGCGGGCGCCTTACGAGCAGTACTTC CAISERIGSTRRAPYEQYF
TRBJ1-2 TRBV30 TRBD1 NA TGTGCCTGGAGTAGACAGGGGTTCTACACCTTC CAWSRQGFYTF
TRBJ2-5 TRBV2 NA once TGTGCCAGCATTCGAGCCAGGGGAGAAGAGACCCAGTACTTC CASIRARGEETQYF
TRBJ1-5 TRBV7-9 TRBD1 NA TGTGCCAGCAGCCCCGGGACAGAGAATCAGCCCCAGCATTTT CASSPGTENQPQHF
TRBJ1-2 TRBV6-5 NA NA TGTGCCAGCAGTTATTCTTTAACAGGAAGCTATGGCTACACCTTC CASSYSLTGSYGYTF
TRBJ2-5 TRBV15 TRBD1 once TGTGCCACCAGCAGAGACAGGGGGAGAGAGACCCAGTACTTC CATSRDRGRETQYF
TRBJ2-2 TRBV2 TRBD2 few TGTGCCAGCAGGACCCTAGCGGGAGCGACCGGGGAGCTGTTTTTT CASRTLAGATGELFF
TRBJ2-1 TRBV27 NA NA TGTGCCAGCAGTTTCCGGACAGACTCCTACAATGAGCAGTTCTTC CASSFRTDSYNEQFF
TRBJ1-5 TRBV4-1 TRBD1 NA TGCGCCAGCAGCTTCCGTCCCCGGGACAGGGGGTCGAGCAATCAGCCCCAGCATTTT CASSFRPRDRGSSNQPQHF
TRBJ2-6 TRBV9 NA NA TGTGCCAGCAGCGTAGCTGGCGGGGGCCTCTCTGGGGCCAACGTCCTGACTTTC CASSVAGGGLSGANVLTF
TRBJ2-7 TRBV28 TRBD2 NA TGTGCCAGCAGTCAGCTCAGGGACTACTCCTACGAGCAGTACTTC CASSQLRDYSYEQYF
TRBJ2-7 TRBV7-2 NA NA TGTGCCAGCAGCTTAGAACTAGCTCTCGACGAGCAGTACTTC CASSLELALDEQYF
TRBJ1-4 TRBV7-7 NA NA TGTGCCAGCAGCTTATCATTGGGCGAAAAACTGTTTTTT CASSLSLGEKLFF
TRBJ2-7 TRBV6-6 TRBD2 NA TGTGCCAGCAGTTCGACTAGCCTGCAGTACTTC CASSSTSLQYF
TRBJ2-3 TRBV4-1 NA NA TGCGCCAGCAGCCTCCACCGGGACTTACTCCGCACAGATACGCAGTATTTT CASSLHRDLLRTDTQYF
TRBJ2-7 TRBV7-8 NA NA TGTGCCAGCAGCTTAGACACAGGGAAGTTCTACGAGCAGTACTTC CASSLDTGKFYEQYF
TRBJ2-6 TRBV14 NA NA TGTGCCAGCAGCCAGCAGGGGCCTGGGGCCAACGTCCTGACTTTC CASSQQGPGANVLTF
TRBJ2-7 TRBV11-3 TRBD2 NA TGTGCCAGCAGCCCTTGGATAGCGGGGGGTTCCTACGAGCAGTACTTC CASSPWIAGGSYEQYF
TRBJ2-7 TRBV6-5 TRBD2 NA TGTGCCAGCAGGGAGGGACTAGCGGGGCACTACGAGCAGTACTTC CASREGLAGHYEQYF
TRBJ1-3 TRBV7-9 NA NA TGTGCCAGCAGCTTAGCTCTTGGCAGGGGAGTGCCTGGAAGCACCATATATTTT CASSLALGRGVPGSTIYF
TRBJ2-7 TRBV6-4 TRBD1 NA TGTGCCAGCAGTCAATACAGGGGCTCCCCCCAGCAGTACTTC CASSQYRGSPQQYF
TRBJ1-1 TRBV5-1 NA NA TGCGCCAGCAGCTCTCCGACTGAAGCTTTCTTT CASSSPTEAFF
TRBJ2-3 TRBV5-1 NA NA TGCGCCAGCAGCTGGAGACCCGGCAGGGATGGTACGCAGTATTTT CASSWRPGRDGTQYF
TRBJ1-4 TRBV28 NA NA TGTGCCAGCAGTTTTCATGATCCCCGCAGGGGCCCTAATGAAAAACTGTTTTTT CASSFHDPRRGPNEKLFF
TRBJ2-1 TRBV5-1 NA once TGCGCCAGCAGCTTGGTTTTGCAGTCCTACAATGAGCAGTTCTTC CASSLVLQSYNEQFF